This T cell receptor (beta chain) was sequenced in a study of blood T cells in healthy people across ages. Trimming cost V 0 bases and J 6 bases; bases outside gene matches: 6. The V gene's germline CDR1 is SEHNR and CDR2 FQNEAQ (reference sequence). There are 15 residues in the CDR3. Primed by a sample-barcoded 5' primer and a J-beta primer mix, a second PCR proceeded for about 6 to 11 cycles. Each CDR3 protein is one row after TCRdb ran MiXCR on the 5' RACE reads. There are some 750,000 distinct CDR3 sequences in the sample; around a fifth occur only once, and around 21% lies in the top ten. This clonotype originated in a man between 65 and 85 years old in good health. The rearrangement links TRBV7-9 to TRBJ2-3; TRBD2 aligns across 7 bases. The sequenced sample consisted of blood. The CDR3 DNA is TGTGCCAGCAGCTTAGCGAACGGGGGGTTTGATACGCAGTATTTT. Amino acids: CASSLANGGFDTQYF. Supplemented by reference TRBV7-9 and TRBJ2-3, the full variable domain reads DTGVSQNPRHKITKRGQNVTFRCDPISEHNRLYWYRQTLGQGPEFLTYFQNEAQLEKSRLLSDRFSAERPKGSFSTLEIQRTEQGDSAMYLCASSLANGGFDTQYFGPGTRLTVL.